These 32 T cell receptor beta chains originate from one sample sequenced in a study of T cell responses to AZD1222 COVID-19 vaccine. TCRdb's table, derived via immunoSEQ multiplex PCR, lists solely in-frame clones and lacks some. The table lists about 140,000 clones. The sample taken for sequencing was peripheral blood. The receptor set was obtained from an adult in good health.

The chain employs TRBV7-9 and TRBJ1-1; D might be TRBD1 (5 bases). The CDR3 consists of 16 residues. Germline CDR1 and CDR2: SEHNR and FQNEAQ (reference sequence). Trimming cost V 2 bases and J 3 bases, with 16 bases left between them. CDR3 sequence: CASSLRGGWGDTEAFF. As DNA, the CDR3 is TGTGCCAGCAGCTTACGGGGCGGATGGGGAGACACTGAAGCTTTCTTT.

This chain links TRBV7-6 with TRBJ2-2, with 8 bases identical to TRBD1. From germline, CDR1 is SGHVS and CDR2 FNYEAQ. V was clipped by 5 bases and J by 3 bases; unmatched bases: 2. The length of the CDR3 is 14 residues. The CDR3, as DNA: TGTGCCAGCAGCCGGACAGGGCACACCGGGGAGCTGTTTTTT. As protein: CASSRTGHTGELFF.

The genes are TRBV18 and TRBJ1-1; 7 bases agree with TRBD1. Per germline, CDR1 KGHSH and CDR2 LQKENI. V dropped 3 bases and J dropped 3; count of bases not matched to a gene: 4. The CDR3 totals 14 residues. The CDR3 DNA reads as TGTGCCAGCTCACCCCCAGGGGGGGACACTGAAGCTTTCTTT. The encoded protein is CASSPPGGDTEAFF.

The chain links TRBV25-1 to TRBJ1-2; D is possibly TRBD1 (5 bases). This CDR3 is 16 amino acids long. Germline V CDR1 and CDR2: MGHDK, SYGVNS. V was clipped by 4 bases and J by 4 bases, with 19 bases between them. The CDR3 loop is CASSGAQGPRSYGYTF. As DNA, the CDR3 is TGTGCCAGCAGTGGGGCCCAGGGTCCGCGCTCCTATGGCTACACCTTC.

The CDR3 spells CASSFGGPGKLFF. The CDR3, as DNA: TGTGCCAGCAGTTTCGGGGGGCCAGGAAAACTGTTTTTT. The rearrangement joins TRBV12-3 or TRBV12-4 to TRBJ1-4, with D possibly being TRBD1 (6 bases). The CDR3 consists of 13 residues. V was shortened by 3 bases and J by 10 bases, with 12 bases between the two germline ends.

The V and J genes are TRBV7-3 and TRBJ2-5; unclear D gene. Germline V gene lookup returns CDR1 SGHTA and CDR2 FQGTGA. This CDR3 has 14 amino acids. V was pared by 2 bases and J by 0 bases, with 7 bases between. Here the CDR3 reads CASSLLGNQETQYF. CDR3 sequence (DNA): TGTGCCAGCAGCTTATTGGGCAACCAAGAGACCCAGTACTTC.

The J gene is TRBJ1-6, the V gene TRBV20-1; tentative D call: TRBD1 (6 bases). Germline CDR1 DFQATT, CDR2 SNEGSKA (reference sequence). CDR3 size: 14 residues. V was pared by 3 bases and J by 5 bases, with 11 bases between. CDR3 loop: CSASTGPDNSPLHF. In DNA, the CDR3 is TGCAGTGCTAGTACAGGGCCGGATAATTCACCCCTCCACTTT.

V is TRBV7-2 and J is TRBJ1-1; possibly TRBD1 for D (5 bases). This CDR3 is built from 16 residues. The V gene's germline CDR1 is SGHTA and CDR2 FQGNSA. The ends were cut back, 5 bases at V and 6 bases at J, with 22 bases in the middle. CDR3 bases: TGTGCCAGCAGCCCGACGTTCCCGAAGGGGAAGGCTGAAGCTTTCTTT. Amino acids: CASSPTFPKGKAEAFF.

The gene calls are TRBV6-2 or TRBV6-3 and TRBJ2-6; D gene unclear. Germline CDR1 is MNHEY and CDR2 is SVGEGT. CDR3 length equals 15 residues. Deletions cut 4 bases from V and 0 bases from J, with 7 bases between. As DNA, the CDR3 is TGTGCCAGCAGTTCGGACGCCTCTGGGGCCAACGTCCTGACTTTC. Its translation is CASSSDASGANVLTF.

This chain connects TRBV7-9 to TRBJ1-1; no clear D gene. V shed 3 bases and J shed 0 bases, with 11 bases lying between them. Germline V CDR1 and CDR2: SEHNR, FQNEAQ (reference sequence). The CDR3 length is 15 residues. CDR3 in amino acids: CASSLQVNMNTEAFF. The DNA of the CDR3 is TGTGCCAGCAGCTTGCAGGTGAACATGAACACTGAAGCTTTCTTT.

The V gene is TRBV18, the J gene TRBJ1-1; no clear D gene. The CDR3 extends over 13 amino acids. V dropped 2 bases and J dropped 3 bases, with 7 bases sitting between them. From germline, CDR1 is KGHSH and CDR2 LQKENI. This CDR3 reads CASSPAVDTEAFF. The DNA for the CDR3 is TGTGCCAGCTCACCAGCCGTGGACACTGAAGCTTTCTTT.

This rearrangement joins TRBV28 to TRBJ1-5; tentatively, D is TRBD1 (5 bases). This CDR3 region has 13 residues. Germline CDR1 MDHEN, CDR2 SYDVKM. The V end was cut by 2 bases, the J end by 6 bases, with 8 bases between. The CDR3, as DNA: TGTGCCAGCAGTTTAAGGGGTCCTCAGCCCCAGCATTTT. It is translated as CASSLRGPQPQHF.

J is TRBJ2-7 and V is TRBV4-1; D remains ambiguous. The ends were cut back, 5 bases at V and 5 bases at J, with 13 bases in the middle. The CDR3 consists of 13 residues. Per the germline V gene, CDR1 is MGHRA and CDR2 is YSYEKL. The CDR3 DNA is TGCGCCAGCAGCTCTCGTTGGGCAGACGAGCAGTACTTC. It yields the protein CASSSRWADEQYF.

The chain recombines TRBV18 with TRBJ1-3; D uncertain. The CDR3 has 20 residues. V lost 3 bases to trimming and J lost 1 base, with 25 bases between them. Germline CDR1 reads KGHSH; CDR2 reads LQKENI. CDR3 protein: CASSPLPHRDSVSSGNTIYF. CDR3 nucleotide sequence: TGTGCCAGCTCACCCCTTCCCCACAGAGATTCGGTTTCTTCTGGAAACACCATATATTTT.

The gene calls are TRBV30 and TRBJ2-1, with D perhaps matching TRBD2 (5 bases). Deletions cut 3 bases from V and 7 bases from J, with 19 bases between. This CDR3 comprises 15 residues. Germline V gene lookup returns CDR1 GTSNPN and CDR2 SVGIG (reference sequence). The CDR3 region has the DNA TGTGCCTGGAGCAGGAGGCGGTATGTTGGTAATGAGCAGTTCTTC. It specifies CAWSRRRYVGNEQFF. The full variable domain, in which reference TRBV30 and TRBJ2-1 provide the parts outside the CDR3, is SQTIHQWPATLVQPVGSPLSLECTVEGTSNPNLYWYRQAAGRGLQLLFYSVGIGQISSEVPQNLSASRPQDRQFILSSKKLLLSDSGFYLCAWSRRRYVGNEQFFGPGTRLTVL.

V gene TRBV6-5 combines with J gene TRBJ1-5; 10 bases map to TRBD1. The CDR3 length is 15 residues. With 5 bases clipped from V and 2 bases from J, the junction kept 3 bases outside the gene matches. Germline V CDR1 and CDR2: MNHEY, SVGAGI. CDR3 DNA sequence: TGTGCCAGCAGTAGGGACAGGGGCGGCAATCAGCCCCAGCATTTT. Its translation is CASSRDRGGNQPQHF.

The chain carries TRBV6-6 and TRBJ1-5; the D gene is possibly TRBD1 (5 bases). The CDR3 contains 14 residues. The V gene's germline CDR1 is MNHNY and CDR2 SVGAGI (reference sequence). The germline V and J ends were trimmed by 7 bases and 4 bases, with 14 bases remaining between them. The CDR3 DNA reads TGTGCCAGCACCTTGACAGACTCAAATCAGCCCCAGCATTTT. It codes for CASTLTDSNQPQHF.

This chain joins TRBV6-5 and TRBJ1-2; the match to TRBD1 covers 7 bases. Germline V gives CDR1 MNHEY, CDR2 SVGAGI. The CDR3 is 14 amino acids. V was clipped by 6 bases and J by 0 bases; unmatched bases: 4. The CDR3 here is CASREGASNYGYTF. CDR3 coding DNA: TGTGCCAGCAGAGAGGGGGCATCTAACTATGGCTACACCTTC.

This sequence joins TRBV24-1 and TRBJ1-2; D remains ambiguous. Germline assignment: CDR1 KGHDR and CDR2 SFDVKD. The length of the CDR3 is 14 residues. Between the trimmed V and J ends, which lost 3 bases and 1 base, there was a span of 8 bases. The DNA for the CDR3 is TGTGCCACCAGTGATAGTGGGAGTAACTATGGCTACACCTTC. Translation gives CATSDSGSNYGYTF.

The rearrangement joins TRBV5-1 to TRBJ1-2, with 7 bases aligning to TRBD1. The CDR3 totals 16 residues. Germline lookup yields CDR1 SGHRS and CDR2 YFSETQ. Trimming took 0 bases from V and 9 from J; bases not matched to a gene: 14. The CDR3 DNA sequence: TGCGCCAGCAGCTTGGCACCCTTGACAGGGCAGGGGAGCTACACCTTC. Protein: CASSLAPLTGQGSYTF. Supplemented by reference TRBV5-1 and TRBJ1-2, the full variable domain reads KAGVTQTPRYLIKTRGQQVTLSCSPISGHRSVSWYQQTPGQGLQFLFEYFSETQRNKGNFPGRFSGRQFSNSRSEMNVSTLELGDSALYLCASSLAPLTGQGSYTFGSGTRLTVV.

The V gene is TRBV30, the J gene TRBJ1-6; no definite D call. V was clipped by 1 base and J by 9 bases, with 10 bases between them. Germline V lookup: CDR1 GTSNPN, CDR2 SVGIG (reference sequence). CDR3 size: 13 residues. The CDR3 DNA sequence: TGTGCCTGGAGTGAGGCCGGTGCTTCACCCCTCCACTTT. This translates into CAWSEAGASPLHF.

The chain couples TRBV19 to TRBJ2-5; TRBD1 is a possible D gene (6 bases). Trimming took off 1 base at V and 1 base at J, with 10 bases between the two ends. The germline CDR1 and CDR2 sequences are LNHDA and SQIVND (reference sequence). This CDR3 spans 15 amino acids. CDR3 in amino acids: CASSIVGDTQETQYF. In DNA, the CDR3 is TGTGCCAGTAGTATAGTTGGGGACACCCAAGAGACCCAGTACTTC.

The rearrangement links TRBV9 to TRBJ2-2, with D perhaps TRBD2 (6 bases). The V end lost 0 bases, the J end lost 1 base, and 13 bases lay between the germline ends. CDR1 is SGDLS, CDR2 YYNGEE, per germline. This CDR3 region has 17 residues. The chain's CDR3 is CASSVGSGGVNTGELFF. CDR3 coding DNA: TGTGCCAGCAGCGTAGGATCGGGCGGGGTGAACACCGGGGAGCTGTTTTTT. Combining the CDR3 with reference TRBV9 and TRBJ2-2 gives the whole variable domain DSGVTQTPKHLITATGQRVTLRCSPRSGDLSVYWYQQSLDQGLQFLIQYYNGEERAKGNILERFSAQQFPDLHSELNLSSLELGDSALYFCASSVGSGGVNTGELFFGEGSRLTVL.

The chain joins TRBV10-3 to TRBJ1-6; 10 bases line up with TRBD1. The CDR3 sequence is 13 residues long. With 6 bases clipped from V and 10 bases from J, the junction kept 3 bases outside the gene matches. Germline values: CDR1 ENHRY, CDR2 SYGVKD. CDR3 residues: CAIRDRGESPLHF. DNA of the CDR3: TGTGCCATCAGGGACAGGGGGGAATCACCCCTCCACTTT.

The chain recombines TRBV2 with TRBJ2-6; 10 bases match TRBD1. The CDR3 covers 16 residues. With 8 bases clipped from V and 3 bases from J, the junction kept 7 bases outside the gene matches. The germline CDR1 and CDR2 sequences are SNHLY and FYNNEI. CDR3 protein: CASQGQGVNGANVLTF. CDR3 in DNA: TGTGCCAGCCAAGGACAGGGGGTGAATGGGGCCAACGTCCTGACTTTC. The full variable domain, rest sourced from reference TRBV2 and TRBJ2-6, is EPEVTQTPSHQVTQMGQEVILRCVPISNHLYFYWYRQILGQKVEFLVSFYNNEISEKSEIFDDQFSVERPDGSNFTLKIRSTKLEDSAMYFCASQGQGVNGANVLTFGAGSRLTVL.

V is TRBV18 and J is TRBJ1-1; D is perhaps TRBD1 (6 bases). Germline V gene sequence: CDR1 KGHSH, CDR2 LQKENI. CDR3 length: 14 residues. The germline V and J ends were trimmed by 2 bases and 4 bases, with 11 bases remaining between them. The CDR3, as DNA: TGTGCCAGCTCACCAGGGAGAGGGGGCACTGAAGCTTTCTTT. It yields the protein CASSPGRGGTEAFF.

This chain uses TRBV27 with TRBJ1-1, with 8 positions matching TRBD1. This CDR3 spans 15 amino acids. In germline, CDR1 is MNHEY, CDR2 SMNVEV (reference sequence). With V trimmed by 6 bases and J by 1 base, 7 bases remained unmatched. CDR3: CASRNAGGRNTEAFF. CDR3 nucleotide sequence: TGTGCCAGCAGGAATGCAGGGGGCAGGAACACTGAAGCTTTCTTT.

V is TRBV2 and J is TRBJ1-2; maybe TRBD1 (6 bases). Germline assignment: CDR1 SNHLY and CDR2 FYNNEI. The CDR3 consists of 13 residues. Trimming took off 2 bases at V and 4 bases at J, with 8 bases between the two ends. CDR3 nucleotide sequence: TGTGCCAGCAGTGAACAGGGGACCTATGGCTACACCTTC. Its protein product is CASSEQGTYGYTF.

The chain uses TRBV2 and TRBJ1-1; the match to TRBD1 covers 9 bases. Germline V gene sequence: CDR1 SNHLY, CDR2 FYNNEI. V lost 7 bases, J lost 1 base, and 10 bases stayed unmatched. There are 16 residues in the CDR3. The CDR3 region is CASTPGQGSPNTEAFF. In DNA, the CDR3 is TGTGCCAGCACACCGGGACAGGGAAGTCCGAACACTGAAGCTTTCTTT. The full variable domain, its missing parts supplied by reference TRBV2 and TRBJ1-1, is EPEVTQTPSHQVTQMGQEVILRCVPISNHLYFYWYRQILGQKVEFLVSFYNNEISEKSEIFDDQFSVERPDGSNFTLKIRSTKLEDSAMYFCASTPGQGSPNTEAFFGQGTRLTVV.

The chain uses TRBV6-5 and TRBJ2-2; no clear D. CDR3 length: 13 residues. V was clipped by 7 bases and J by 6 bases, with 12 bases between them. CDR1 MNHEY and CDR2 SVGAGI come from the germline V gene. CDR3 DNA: TGTGCCAGCACCTCGGCCTGGGCCGGGGAGCTGTTTTTT. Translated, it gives CASTSAWAGELFF.

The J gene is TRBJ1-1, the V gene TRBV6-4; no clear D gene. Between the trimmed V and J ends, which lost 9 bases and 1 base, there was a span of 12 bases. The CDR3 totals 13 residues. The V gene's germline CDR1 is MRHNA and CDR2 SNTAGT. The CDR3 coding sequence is TGTGCCAGGCCTCCGGCAGGGAACACTGAAGCTTTCTTT. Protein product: CARPPAGNTEAFF.

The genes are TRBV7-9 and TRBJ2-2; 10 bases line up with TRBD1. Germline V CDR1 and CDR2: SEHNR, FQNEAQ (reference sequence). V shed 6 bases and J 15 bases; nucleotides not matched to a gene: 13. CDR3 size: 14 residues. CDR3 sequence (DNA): TGTGCCAGCAGACAAGGGACAGGGGACCCGAGGATGTTTTTT. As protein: CASRQGTGDPRMFF.